Listed below are T cell receptor beta chains from one sample, sequenced in a study of brain T cells in children with intractable seizures. The method was immunoSEQ multiplex PCR; TCRdb's version includes in-frame clones alone and lacks a portion of them. The sample contains 95,000 to 120,000 clones, 94% of which appear only once. Material: peripheral blood, obtained at surgery. All receptors come from a boy younger than two with hemimegalencephaly and intractable seizures. The conserved cysteine and the conserved F or W are not part of the CDR3 here. The D gene is left open where the match is weak.

V gene	J gene	D gene	CDR3 protein
TRBV6-5	TRBJ2-7	TRBD1	ASRRTGGYEQY
TRBV15	TRBJ2-1	NA	ATSLSSYNEQF
TRBV15	TRBJ1-4	NA	ATSRGTARFGNEKLF
TRBV28	TRBJ2-1	NA	ASWNLEYNEQF
TRBV19	TRBJ1-1	NA	ASSSTGMGEAF
TRBV5-1	TRBJ2-3	TRBD2	ASSFASGITDTQY
TRBV28	TRBJ2-7	NA	ASSVPGRSYEQY
TRBV9	TRBJ2-1	TRBD2	ASSSPGTSGRASYNEQF
TRBV2	TRBJ2-2	TRBD2	ASSPWEGRTGELF
TRBV30	TRBJ1-1	NA	AWSPGFWGEAF
TRBV6-4	TRBJ1-1	TRBD1	ASSSDRGTEAF
TRBV12-1	TRBJ2-7	NA	ASSFAQSDRASCEQY
TRBV28	TRBJ1-2	TRBD1	ASSPLQGRELISYGYT
TRBV15	TRBJ2-3	TRBD2	ATSRDLRLAGADTQY
TRBV7-9	TRBJ1-2	NA	ASRPFHSRDSSSYGYT
TRBV29-1	TRBJ2-3	NA	SVEDGISHPSKTDTQY
TRBV30	TRBJ2-3	NA	AYNGQHHTDTQY
TRBV7-2	TRBJ1-1	NA	ASSPGQLIEAF
TRBV11-3	TRBJ2-1	NA	ASSLIGLSYNEQF
TRBV12-5	TRBJ2-7	NA	ASAHTNRIYEQY
TRBV7-9	TRBJ2-3	NA	ASSRRTGSTDTQY
TRBV6-5	TRBJ1-4	TRBD1	ASSYPYRGHEKLF
TRBV12-3/TRBV12-4	TRBJ2-5	NA	ASSRLRETQY
TRBV24-1	TRBJ1-4	TRBD1	ATSQGAEEKLF
TRBV4-2	TRBJ1-2	NA	ASSQGARAYGYT
TRBV10-2	TRBJ2-7	NA	ASSVQGHEQY
TRBV21-1	TRBJ1-5	NA	ASGLTGGSNQPQH
TRBV19	TRBJ1-2	NA	ASTIQGNYGYT
TRBV10-1	TRBJ2-1	TRBD2	ASSESTWGGQF
TRBV6-6	TRBJ2-1	NA	ASSYSGRVSPNEQF
TRBV14	TRBJ2-1	NA	ASSQGSIAYNEQF
TRBV19	TRBJ2-5	TRBD1	ASSRQGAREETQY
TRBV3-1/TRBV3-2	TRBJ1-2	NA	ASSQDTVGYT
TRBV11-2	TRBJ2-3	TRBD1	ASRHRGVTQY
TRBV5-1	TRBJ1-3	NA	ASSLAGQAGNTIY
TRBV5-4	TRBJ2-7	TRBD2	ASSLVGGPGEQY
TRBV6-2/TRBV6-3	TRBJ1-5	TRBD1	ASSFPRQGDQPQH
TRBV7-2	TRBJ2-5	TRBD2	ASSLGAGAGQETQY
TRBV7-9	TRBJ2-7	NA	ASSRSYEQY
TRBV4-3	TRBJ2-1	NA	ASSPRLEGEGRYEQF
TRBV21-1	TRBJ2-7	NA	ASSKFEGSSYEQY
TRBV9	TRBJ2-7	TRBD2	ASSLGLAPFYEQY
TRBV6-2/TRBV6-3	TRBJ1-1	NA	ASSYGRGNTEAF
TRBV2	TRBJ2-7	NA	ASSETGEQY
TRBV6-5	TRBJ1-6	NA	ASRAVNSPLH
TRBV19	TRBJ2-2	NA	ASSLISAGELF
TRBV27	TRBJ2-1	NA	ASSLSTSFNEQF
TRBV28	TRBJ2-2	TRBD2	ASSPQPSGAGELF
TRBV11-2	TRBJ2-7	TRBD2	ASSLVGLAGFGQY
TRBV19	TRBJ1-6	NA	ASTSIQSTVYNSPLH
TRBV18	TRBJ2-1	NA	ASSPGISAYNEQF
TRBV9	TRBJ1-1	NA	ASSAGVRAEAF
TRBV7-9	TRBJ2-1	NA	ASSPDRSSYNEQF
TRBV11-3	TRBJ2-7	NA	ASSSAAGTLSYEQY
TRBV5-4	TRBJ2-5	NA	ASSLRDGGQETQY
TRBV6-5	TRBJ2-2	NA	ASSYSSTWGELF
TRBV9	TRBJ2-1	TRBD2	ASSRTSGSGAYNEQF
TRBV19	TRBJ2-1	TRBD2	ASSILSGRGNNEQF